This T cell receptor (beta chain) was recovered during a study of blood T cells in healthy people across ages. Study-level points and caveats: Naive CD4+ cell counts and diversity both ran higher in long-lived than in aged donors.

Primed by a sample-barcoded 5' primer and a J-beta primer mix, a second PCR proceeded for 7 to 11 cycles. Each TCR beta cDNA got a 12-nucleotide random molecular identifier. Sequencing recovered at least 2.5 million CDR3-containing paired-end reads from each sample. Via MiXCR, TCRdb re-called the 5' RACE reads, giving one row per CDR3 protein. The table has 1.8 million or so distinct CDR3 sequences, about 39% seen once. Germline CDR1 is SEHNR and CDR2 is FQNEAQ (reference sequence). The CDR3 extends over 15 amino acids. Trimming at V came to 5 bases and at J to 7 bases, leaving 7 bases not matched to a gene. Extraction yielded at least 6 micrograms of total RNA per sample. This clonotype has just one count. The antigen remains unidentified.

Sequenced material: blood. The receptor was isolated from a human donor in good health. The chain carries TRBV7-9 and TRBJ1-4, with TRBD1 matching over 10 bases. CDR3 region: CASSVWDRGIEKLFF. The DNA of the CDR3 is TGTGCCAGCAGCGTCTGGGACAGGGGTATTGAAAAACTGTTTTTT.